The clone carrying this T cell receptor beta chain was observed a few times. These data belong to a study of PD-1 blockade in classical Hodgkin lymphoma. All the patients suffered relapse after autologous stem cell transplantation, and brentuximab vedotin exposure differed. The repertoire was sequenced with immunoSEQ multiplex PCR; TCRdb's copy has only in-frame clones and lacks some. This table holds approximately 15,000 clones, 84% found once. Per germline, CDR1 SGHDT and CDR2 YYEEEE. The CDR3 is 13 amino acids. The V gene lost 5 bases and the J gene lost 7 bases, with 13 bases spanning the gap. Specimen: peripheral blood mononuclear cells (PBMCs), collected at baseline. The chain links TRBV5-6 to TRBJ2-1; a weak D match, TRBD2 (6 bases). This TCR derives from a human donor with classical Hodgkin lymphoma. The CDR3 reads CASSRGTLNEQFF. The CDR3 DNA sequence: TGTGCCAGCAGTCGCGGGACTCTTAATGAGCAGTTCTTC. The full variable domain, with the rest looked up from reference TRBV5-6 and TRBJ2-1, is DAGVTQSPTHLIKTRGQQVTLRCSPKSGHDTVSWYQQALGQGPQFIFQYYEEEERQRGNFPDRFSGHQFPNYSSELNVNALLLGDSALYLCASSRGTLNEQFFGPGTRLTVL.